This TCR beta chain was sequenced in a study of cytomegalovirus exposure and HLA in healthy donors. Findings of the study overall: Confirmation in vitro established that a few CMV-associated chains were specific for CMV antigens. The study put 150 to 200 TCR beta chains on its list as cytomegalovirus-associated.

Germline CDR1 LNHDA, CDR2 SQIVND (reference sequence). The junction had 8 bases not matched to a gene; V was cut back by 5 bases and J by 7 bases. CDR3 length: 14 residues. About this clone: What it binds is not known.

The PCR used 60 Vbeta and 13 Jbeta primers. The method was immunoSEQ multiplex PCR; TCRdb's version includes in-frame clones alone and lacks a portion of them. This sample has about 250,000 clones, with roughly 84% found just once. This receptor was identified in a girl aged 2 to 9 in good health and CMV-seronegative. Sequenced: PBMCs. The chain recombines TRBV19 with TRBJ2-1; 7 bases align to TRBD1. In DNA form, the CDR3 reads TGTGCCAGTAGTGGCGTGGGCAGGGGGAATGAGCAGTTCTTC. Its translation: CASSGVGRGNEQFF.